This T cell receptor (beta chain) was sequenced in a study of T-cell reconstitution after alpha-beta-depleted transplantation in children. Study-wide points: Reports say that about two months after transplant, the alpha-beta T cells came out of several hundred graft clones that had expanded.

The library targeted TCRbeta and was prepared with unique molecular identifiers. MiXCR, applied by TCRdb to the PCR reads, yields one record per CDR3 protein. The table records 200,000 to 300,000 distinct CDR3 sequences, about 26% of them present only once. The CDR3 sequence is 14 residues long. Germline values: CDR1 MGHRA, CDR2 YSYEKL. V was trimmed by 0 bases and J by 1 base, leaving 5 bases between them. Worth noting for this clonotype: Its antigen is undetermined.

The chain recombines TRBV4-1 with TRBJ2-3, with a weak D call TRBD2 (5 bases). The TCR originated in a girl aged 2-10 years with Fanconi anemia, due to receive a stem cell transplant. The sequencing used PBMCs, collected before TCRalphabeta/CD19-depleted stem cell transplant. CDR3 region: CASSQDSGTDTQYF. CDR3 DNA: TGCGCCAGCAGCCAAGATAGCGGCACAGATACGCAGTATTTT.